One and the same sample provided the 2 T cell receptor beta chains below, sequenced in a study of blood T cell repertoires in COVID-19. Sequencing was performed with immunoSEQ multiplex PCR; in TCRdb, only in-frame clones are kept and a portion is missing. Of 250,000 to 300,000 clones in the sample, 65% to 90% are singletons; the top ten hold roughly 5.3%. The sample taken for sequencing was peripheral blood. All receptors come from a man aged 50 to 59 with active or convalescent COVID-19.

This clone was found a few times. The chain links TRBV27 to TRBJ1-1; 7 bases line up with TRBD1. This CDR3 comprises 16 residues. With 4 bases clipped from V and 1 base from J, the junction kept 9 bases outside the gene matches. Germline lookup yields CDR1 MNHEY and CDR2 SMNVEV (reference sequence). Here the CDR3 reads CASSWETGRKNTEAFF. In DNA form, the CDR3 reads TGTGCCAGCAGTTGGGAGACAGGGCGAAAGAACACTGAAGCTTTCTTT.

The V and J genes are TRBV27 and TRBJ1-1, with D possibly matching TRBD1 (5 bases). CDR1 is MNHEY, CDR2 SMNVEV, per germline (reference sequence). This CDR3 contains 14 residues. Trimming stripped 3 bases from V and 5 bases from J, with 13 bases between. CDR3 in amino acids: CASSFALRGTEAFF. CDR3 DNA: TGTGCCAGCAGTTTTGCTCTACGGGGGACTGAAGCTTTCTTT.